Sequencing of this T cell receptor (beta chain) was carried out in a study of T cells after yellow fever vaccination. Each CDR3 protein is one row after TCRdb ran MiXCR on the 5' RACE reads. The table lists over 100,000 distinct CDR3 sequences, 7.5% to 9.5% of them singletons. The CDR3 totals 12 residues. CDR1 and CDR2 from the germline V gene are SEHNR and FQNEAQ (reference sequence). The V and J ends lost 5 bases and 6 bases respectively, with 11 bases between them. Study findings and constraints: Abundant clonotypes (contaminants from the bulk population) could be present in FACS-sorted repertoires.

This clonotype was seen repeatedly, ten times or more. Its antigen is not known. The chain has TRBV7-9 and TRBJ2-7, with D possibly being TRBD1 (6 bases). Sequenced here: CD8+ T cells sorted from PBMCs, sampled 45 days after the yellow fever booster vaccination. This sequence was found in a man between 25 and 39 years old who received the YFV17D yellow fever vaccine. The CDR3 loop is CASSQDSREQYF. The DNA for the CDR3 is TGTGCCAGCAGCCAGGACAGCCGCGAGCAGTACTTC.